This note documents a single T cell receptor (beta chain) sequence. Its antigen remains unidentified. This entry belongs to a study of shared clonotypes between healthy human individuals. Turning to the study itself: The people who gave samples were two women and three men aged 18 to 49. Study-level points and caveats: When naive CD4 clonotypes were compared across a few donors, 4% to 6.5% were shared.

The CDR3 spans 13 residues. Germline V gene lookup returns CDR1 MRHNA and CDR2 SNTAGT. V lost 3 bases, J lost 1 base, and 7 bases lay in between. Assay used: immunoSEQ multiplex PCR; TCRdb lists only in-frame clones, some missing. The sample lists nearly 2 million clones; around 96% were seen once. Naive CD8 cells were CD45RO-negative, positively selected for CCR7, excluding terminally differentiated effector memory CD45RA+ cells. Source material: naive CD8+ T cells sorted from blood. V is TRBV6-4 and J is TRBJ2-7; no firm D call. The receptor comes from a young man in good health. As DNA, the CDR3 is TGTGCCAGCAGTGAGAGAGAGTCCTACGAGCAGTACTTC. Amino acid sequence: CASSERESYEQYF.